This entry describes one TCR beta chain. Its binding antigen is unknown. Qualities for individual bases were not recorded, and no much larger clone is one base off. This sample was included in a study of vaccination and CD4 T cells after COVID-19 (dated by TCRdb to 2021 to 2024). A note on the overall study: Convalescent patients had a positive SARS-CoV-2 result on nasal swab PCR, and of these patients, nine had mild disease and one had severe disease. The convalescent cohort included six males and four females, with two Hispanic individuals, seven Caucasians, two Asians and one multiracial person. Two doses of either the Pfizer-BioNTech BNT162b2 vaccine (n=8) or the Moderna mRNA-1273 vaccine (n=2) were administered to participants. Post-COVID blood samples from convalescent patients were collected a median of around 100 days after diagnosis, with a range of roughly 35 to 180 days. Post-vaccine blood samples were taken a median of about 72 days after the second vaccine dose, with a range of about 13 to 250 days. Three convalescent patients were sampled both early after vaccination (day 14) and late after vaccination (days 161 to 241). The cultures were stimulated with overlapping spike peptide pools from SARS-CoV-2 and from the common cold coronaviruses HCoV-NL63, HCoV-OC43 and HCoV-229E. Control cultures used a CEFX viral epitope pool as positive control, an HIV-1 Nef peptide pool as negative control, or no peptide. The spike-specific CD4+ TCR repertoire was compared before and after mRNA vaccination in over nine COVID-19 convalescent patients and a handful of infection-naive healthy vaccine recipients.

Libraries were built with PCR. At the Johns Hopkins FTIC core, DNA from the cultured CD4+ T cells underwent TCR sequencing with the Oncomine TCR Beta short-read assay. Genomic DNA was extracted from the cultured CD4+ T cells with the QIAamp micro DNA kit. The Oncomine TCR Beta libraries from cultured CD4+ T cells were pooled using unique dual indexes and then sequenced on an Illumina iSeq 100. As for how the authors treated the data: Non-productive sequences were filtered out, and CDR3s that did not start with C, did not end with F or W, or were shorter than 7 amino acids were discarded. The MANAFEST web application identified antigen-specific clonotypes by comparing peptide-stimulated wells against reference wells and other culture wells. For a clone to be called positive, the clone needed an FDR below 0.05, an odds ratio above 5, and a productive frequency above 0.1% in at least two of three replicate wells. Cross-reactive clonotypes were defined as significantly expanded in both SARS-CoV-2 spike wells and at least one common cold coronavirus spike condition. CDR3 homology was assessed with Levenshtein distances (stringdist) and unrooted phylogenetic trees (ape) in R version 3.6.1. Clones were called with MiXCR by TCRdb after fastp trimmed the public reads at Q25, and only in-frame beta chains were retained. When rows share a CDR3 protein, they turn into one entry using the most common DNA and genes. What appears here as the V and J calls and clone size reflects TCRdb's work, not the paper's. Across this sample there are around 30,000 distinct CDR3 sequences, with roughly 34% seen only once. Approximately 3.1% of the sample comes from the top ten.

What the time point label conveys for this sample: late sampling 161 to 241 days after vaccination in a few convalescent patients. In the paper's terms, the treatment or condition label means: approximately 9-day PBMC culture with coronavirus spike peptide pools or control peptides (ViraFEST assay). The ViraFEST assay, used in the study, expanded antigen-specific T cells with peptide pools and then identified the expanded clonotypes through TCR sequencing. The positive SARS-CoV-2 PCR tests of the convalescent patients were dated from March to December 2020, before the Alpha, Beta and Delta variants emerged in the United States. Each well held around 2.1 million PBMCs cultured with roughly 10 ug/ml peptide pools in IMDM containing roughly 4.7% human AB serum and 10 IU/ml IL-2. On days 3 and 7, half of the culture medium was replaced with fresh IL-2-containing medium. After around 10 days of culture, CD4+ T cells were isolated by negative selection with the EasySep CD4+ T cell isolation kit. Ficoll-Paque Plus gradient centrifugation was used to isolate PBMCs from whole blood, and the isolated PBMCs were then either used fresh or cryopreserved at -140C. Culture conditions were generally each tested in triplicate wells.

Study-wide findings and limitations: Of the vaccine-specific clones in convalescent patients, 304 of 307, or nearly all, reacted only to SARS-CoV-2 spike and did not cross-react with common cold coronaviruses. The median number of SARS-CoV-2-reactive clonotypes rose from 21 after infection to 38 after vaccination, but the change was not significant. Only a relatively small number of convalescent patients were included in the study, and early timepoints following natural infection were not analyzed. In convalescent patients, a median about 90% of post-vaccine SARS-CoV-2-reactive clones were detected only after vaccination, and vaccine-specific priming was suggested by this finding.

The sequence was obtained from a human donor who had recovered from COVID-19. The sequencing here drew on CD4+ T cells from blood, cultured in vitro, taken about 7 months after SARS-CoV-2 vaccination.

CDR3 loop: CASSYSGGQGYTF. The bases are TGTGCCAGCAGTTACTCCGGCGGGCAGGGCTACACCTTC. Rearrangement joined TRBV6-5 to TRBJ1-2, with the D gene too uncertain to name. From cysteine to phenylalanine, the CDR3 is 13 amino acids long. The retained sequence is limited to the CDR3, 39 bases, with the frame set at the first base. At the junction V is shortened by 0 bases and J by 8 bases, with 10 bases in between. Looking up the germline V gene yields CDR1 MNHEY and CDR2 SVGAGI.